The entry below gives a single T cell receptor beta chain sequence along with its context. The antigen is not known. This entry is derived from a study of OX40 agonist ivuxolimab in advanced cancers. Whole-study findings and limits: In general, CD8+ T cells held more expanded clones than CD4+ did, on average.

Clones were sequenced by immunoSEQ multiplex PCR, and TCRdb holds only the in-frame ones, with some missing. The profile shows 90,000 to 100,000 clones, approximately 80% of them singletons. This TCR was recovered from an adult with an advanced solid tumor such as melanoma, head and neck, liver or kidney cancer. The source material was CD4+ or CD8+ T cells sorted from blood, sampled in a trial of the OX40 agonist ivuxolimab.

The CDR3 DNA follows: TGTGCCAGCAACCCCCAAGGGGGAGGTACCGAGCAGTACTTC. Translated, it gives CASNPQGGGTEQYF. The V gene is TRBV28, the J gene TRBJ2-7, with D perhaps given as TRBD1 or TRBD2 (6 bases each). Germline V gene lookup returns CDR1 MDHEN and CDR2 SYDVKM. V was shortened by 7 bases and J by 6 bases, with 19 bases between the two germline ends. This CDR3 has 14 residues.